These 21 T cell receptor beta chains were sequenced from one sample in a study of post-analysis software for immune sequencing data. Overall study results and limits: Patients had higher frequencies than controls of roughly 5 TRBV segments, including TRBV5-6, TRBV5-1 and TRBV20-1.

Antigens for these TCRs are unknown. Carried by the TCR beta cDNA libraries were unique molecular identifiers. TCRdb fed the PCR reads into MiXCR, producing one record per CDR3 protein. The sample includes hundreds of thousands of distinct CDR3 sequences, 53% of them seen just once. Sequencing input: blood. Receptors were obtained from a girl aged 10 to 17 with multiple sclerosis.

This clonotype was detected a few times. The rearrangement links TRBV7-2 to TRBJ2-7, with D hard to call. Per germline, CDR1 SGHTA and CDR2 FQGNSA. The CDR3 covers 15 residues. V lost 1 base to trimming and J lost 0 bases, with 10 bases between them. The CDR3 is CASSLGGTLSYEQYF. The CDR3 nucleotides are TGTGCCAGCAGCTTAGGCGGAACTCTCTCCTACGAGCAGTACTTC.

The chain recombines TRBV5-5 with TRBJ2-1; the D call may be TRBD1 or TRBD2 (5 bases each). CDR3 length: 14 residues. The V gene lost 4 bases and the J gene lost 5 bases, with 13 bases spanning the gap. Germline V gives CDR1 SGHKS, CDR2 YYEKEE (reference sequence). CDR3 sequence reads: CASSPGPFDNEQFF. DNA for the CDR3: TGTGCCAGCAGCCCGGGACCCTTCGACAATGAGCAGTTCTTC. The full variable domain, with the rest looked up from reference TRBV5-5 and TRBJ2-1, is DAGVTQSPTHLIKTRGQQVTLRCSPISGHKSVSWYQQVLGQGPQFIFQYYEKEERGRGNFPDRFSARQFPNYSSELNVNALLLGDSALYLCASSPGPFDNEQFFGPGTRLTVL.

J is TRBJ2-5 and V is TRBV7-9; TRBD2 matches at 12 bases. V trimming: 6 bases; J trimming: 4 bases; junction bases outside the gene matches: 6. The CDR3 has 15 amino acids. Per the germline V gene, CDR1 is SEHNR and CDR2 is FQNEAQ (reference sequence). The CDR3 DNA reads as TGTGCCAGCAGTCAACCGACTAGCGGGGGAGAGACCCAGTACTTC. This translates into CASSQPTSGGETQYF.

The V and J genes are TRBV7-2 and TRBJ2-1, with D possibly being TRBD1 or TRBD2 (5 bases each). V was cut by 1 base and J by 2 bases, with 9 bases left in between. The CDR3 consists of 15 residues. In germline, CDR1 is SGHTA, CDR2 FQGNSA. This chain's CDR3 is CASSLVTGPYNEQFF. The CDR3, as DNA: TGTGCCAGCAGCTTAGTGACGGGACCCTACAATGAGCAGTTCTTC.

In the case of this clonotype: A junction boundary mismatches the germline segment, possibly from a read error. CDR3 amino acids: CASSSVVVRGNEQFF. The CDR3 nucleotides read TGTGCCAGCAGTTCCGTGGTAGTGAGAGGAAATGAGCAGTTTTTC. The chain uses TRBV12-3 or TRBV12-4 and TRBJ2-1; the D is unclear. This CDR3 spans 15 amino acids.

The chain has TRBV20-1 and TRBJ1-4; the D gene is possibly TRBD1 (5 bases). Germline V gene lookup returns CDR1 DFQATT and CDR2 SNEGSKA (reference sequence). This CDR3 is 17 amino acids long. V was clipped by 6 bases and J by 5 bases, with 25 bases between them. The DNA for the CDR3 is TGCAGTGCCCCACGGGTTTCTCGAGGGGACCTCAATGAAAAACTGTTTTTT. Protein sequence: CSAPRVSRGDLNEKLFF.

The chain recombines TRBV7-8 with TRBJ1-6, with unresolved D. CDR1 is SGHVS, CDR2 FQNEAQ, per germline. V lost 5 bases and J lost 0, with 8 bases in between. The CDR3 is made up of 15 amino acids. The CDR3 DNA is TGTGCCAGCAGCCGAGGTAGCTCCTATAATTCACCCCTCCACTTT. Protein sequence: CASSRGSSYNSPLHF. Looking up the rest from reference TRBV7-8 and TRBJ1-6 gives the full variable domain: GAGVSQSPRYKVAKRGQDVALRCDPISGHVSLFWYQQALGQGPEFLTYFQNEAQLDKSGLPSDRFFAERPEGSVSTLKIQRTQQEDSAVYLCASSRGSSYNSPLHFGNGTRLTVT.

This chain connects TRBV9 to TRBJ2-1; 12 bases agree with TRBD2. V dropped 0 bases and J dropped 0; count of bases not matched to a gene: 7. Germline values: CDR1 SGDLS, CDR2 YYNGEE. The CDR3 sequence is 19 residues long. The CDR3 bases are TGTGCCAGCAGCGTAGTGACTAGCGGGGGCCTTAGCTCCTACAATGAGCAGTTCTTC. Residues: CASSVVTSGGLSSYNEQFF.

Ten or more counts support this clonotype. CDR3 sequence: CSVGGDRSTDTQYF. In DNA form, the CDR3 reads TGCAGCGTTGGAGGGGACAGGAGCACAGATACGCAGTATTTT. J is TRBJ2-3 and V is TRBV29-1; 8 bases fit TRBD1. In germline, CDR1 is SQVTM, CDR2 ANQGSEA. The CDR3 loop spans 14 amino acids. V dropped 4 bases and J dropped 0; count of bases not matched to a gene: 3.

The chain has TRBV6-1 and TRBJ2-1; 9 bases fit TRBD1. After removal of 6 bases from V and 8 bases from J, the junction contained 14 bases not matched to a gene. CDR3 size: 16 residues. Germline CDR1 is MNHNS and CDR2 is SASEGT. CDR3 region: CASSLGTGIPTHEQFF. CDR3 DNA: TGTGCCAGCAGCCTCGGGACAGGGATTCCTACACATGAGCAGTTCTTC.

This CDR3 is CSARPGTGRGSIQYF. For the CDR3, the DNA is TGCAGTGCTAGACCTGGGACGGGACGGGGGAGCATTCAGTACTTC. This rearrangement joins TRBV20-1 to TRBJ2-4; possible D gene TRBD2, 6 bases. The germline V gene has CDR1 DFQATT and CDR2 SNEGSKA (reference sequence). Trimming stripped 2 bases from V and 9 bases from J, with 20 bases between. This CDR3 has 15 amino acids.

This chain connects TRBV3-1 to TRBJ2-5, with 10 bases matching TRBD2. J gave up 1 base and V 2 bases, and 7 bases lay outside the gene matches. This CDR3 contains 17 residues. Per the germline V gene, CDR1 is LGHDT and CDR2 is YNNKEL (reference sequence). Here the CDR3 reads CASSQSRSGGAQETQYF. The CDR3 DNA reads as TGTGCCAGCAGCCAATCTAGAAGCGGGGGGGCCCAAGAGACCCAGTACTTC.

V gene TRBV4-1 combines with J gene TRBJ2-7; 10 bases line up with TRBD2. Germline CDR1 reads MGHRA; CDR2 reads YSYEKL. Trimming took 1 base from V and 0 from J; bases not matched to a gene: 3. CDR3 length: 16 amino acids. Written as DNA, the CDR3 is TGCGCCAGCAGCCAAGCGTTAGCGGGGGGCTCCTACGAGCAGTACTTC. It codes for CASSQALAGGSYEQYF.

On this clonotype itself: One junction end disagrees with the germline gene, perhaps due to a read error. CDR3 bases: TGTGCCTGCAGTTTGGCGGGTCACGACGAGCAGTACTTC. Its protein is CACSLAGHDEQYF. V gene TRBV6-5 combines with J gene TRBJ2-7; perhaps TRBD2 as D (5 bases). Looked up from germline, CDR1 is MNHEY and CDR2 is SVGAGI. The CDR3 is 13 amino acids.

In its sample, this clonotype was seen a few times. The V and J genes are TRBV29-1 and TRBJ2-1, with D possibly called TRBD1 or TRBD2 (5 bases each). CDR3 size: 15 residues. Germline V gene sequence: CDR1 SQVTM, CDR2 ANQGSEA. V was cut by 3 bases and J by 0 bases, with 12 bases left in between. CDR3 sequence (DNA): TGCAGCGTTGATGGGGACCAAAGCTCCTACAATGAGCAGTTCTTC. It yields the protein CSVDGDQSSYNEQFF.

The J gene is TRBJ2-1, the V gene TRBV15; 9 bases map to TRBD2. Per the germline V gene, CDR1 is LNHNV and CDR2 is YYDKDF (reference sequence). With V trimmed by 0 bases and J by 0 bases, 9 bases remained unmatched. The CDR3 is 19 residues long. The DNA of the CDR3 is TGTGCCACCAGCAGAGATCAGGCGGGAGGGCGGGGCTCCTACAATGAGCAGTTCTTC. Protein sequence: CATSRDQAGGRGSYNEQFF.

This rearrangement joins TRBV20-1 to TRBJ1-6; 7 nucleotides agree with TRBD1. Germline assignment: CDR1 DFQATT and CDR2 SNEGSKA (reference sequence). With 3 bases clipped from V and 5 bases from J, the junction kept 4 bases outside the gene matches. The CDR3 spans 14 residues. This CDR3 reads CSASSQGDNSPLHF. CDR3 in DNA: TGCAGTGCTAGTAGCCAGGGGGATAATTCACCCCTCCACTTT.

The V gene is TRBV5-1, the J gene TRBJ2-5; D tentatively reads TRBD1 or TRBD2 (5 bases each). The J call is doubtful: the DNA matches TRBJ2-7 better. The germline CDR1 and CDR2 sequences are SGHRS and YFSETQ. CDR3 length: 14 amino acids. The chain's CDR3 is CASSEGPDHYEQYF. The CDR3 region has the DNA TGCGCCAGCAGCGAGGGGCCCGACCACTACGAGCAGTACTTC.

The chain combines TRBV6-5 with TRBJ2-1, with a possible D match to TRBD1 (6 bases). There are 13 residues in the CDR3. The V and J ends lost 5 bases and 6 bases respectively, with 11 bases between them. Germline loops: CDR1 MNHEY, CDR2 SVGAGI. The CDR3 region is CASSERRGNEQFF. CDR3 in DNA: TGTGCCAGCAGTGAACGCAGGGGCAATGAGCAGTTCTTC.

The chain recombines TRBV29-1 with TRBJ1-2; TRBD1 matches at 9 bases. There are 12 residues in the CDR3. The germline CDR1 and CDR2 sequences are SQVTM and ANQGSEA. V lost 4 bases, J lost 6 bases, and 3 bases stayed unmatched. CDR3 nucleotide sequence: TGCAGCGTTGCGGGACAGGGTAATGGCTACACCTTC. It translates to CSVAGQGNGYTF.

A few counts support this clonotype. V gene TRBV6-6 combines with J gene TRBJ2-1; 7 nucleotides align to TRBD1. Trimming removed 10 bases from V and 2 bases from J; junction bases left unmatched: 17. This CDR3 region has 17 residues. Germline V gene data show CDR1 as MNHNY and CDR2 as SVGAGI (reference sequence). CDR3 protein: CATRLGPGQLTYNEQFF. DNA of the CDR3: TGTGCCACTAGGCTCGGTCCGGGACAGTTGACCTACAATGAGCAGTTCTTC.